The present T cell receptor beta chain was sequenced within a study of T cells after yellow fever vaccination. Study results and caveats: A large majority of primary-vaccination clones showed up again after the booster (about 97% CD4, around 90% CD8). A secondary response was less intense yet reached its peak sooner, at day 5 versus 15.

CDR1 and CDR2 (germline): SNHLY, FYNNEI. The CDR3 consists of 13 residues. Trimming at V came to 6 bases and at J to 8 bases, leaving 9 bases not matched to a gene. This clonotype was observed a few times. Antigen unknown. TCRdb passed the 5' RACE reads through MiXCR, listing each CDR3 protein once. The sample lists 250,000 to 350,000 distinct CDR3 sequences, approximately 4% seen once, with approximately 19% in the top ten. V gene TRBV2 combines with J gene TRBJ1-1; TRBD1 aligns across 7 bases. This clonotype was sampled from a man between 18 and 29 years old who received the YFV17D yellow fever vaccine. This specimen consisted of PBMCs, obtained 15 days after the yellow fever booster vaccination. The CDR3: CASSPQGSTEAFF. In nucleotides, the CDR3 is TGTGCCAGCAGCCCACAGGGGTCGACCGAAGCTTTCTTT.